One sample yielded the 8 T cell receptor beta chains listed below, sequenced in a study of T cells after yellow fever vaccination. TCRdb re-called the 5' RACE reads through MiXCR, storing one row per CDR3 protein. Among about 130,000 distinct CDR3 sequences listed, about 8.2% were seen once. Material: CD8+ T cells sorted from PBMCs, obtained on the day of the yellow fever booster vaccination. These receptors all come from a man younger than 30 who received the YFV17D yellow fever vaccine.

This sequence joins TRBV5-6 and TRBJ2-3, with D possibly matching TRBD1 (6 bases). With 4 bases removed from V and 3 bases from J, the gap between germline ends came to 15 bases. Germline V gene lookup returns CDR1 SGHDT and CDR2 YYEEEE. This CDR3 contains 15 residues. The CDR3 protein is CASSPTGWVTDTQYF. The CDR3 DNA reads TGTGCCAGCAGCCCTACAGGGTGGGTGACAGATACGCAGTATTTT.

This clonotype was picked up a small number of times. The V gene is TRBV6-4, the J gene TRBJ2-2; tentatively, D is TRBD1 (5 bases). V lost 6 bases, J lost 0 bases, and 8 bases lay in between. Germline V gives CDR1 MRHNA, CDR2 SNTAGT. This CDR3 region has 14 residues. The CDR3 loop is CASRPRANTGELFF. The CDR3 DNA sequence: TGTGCCAGCAGGCCCAGGGCGAACACCGGGGAGCTGTTTTTT.

In this sample, this clonotype turned up a few times. The chain uses TRBV12-3 or TRBV12-4 and TRBJ1-2; D gene ambiguous. This CDR3 spans 13 amino acids. V gave up 3 bases and J gave up 8 bases, with 13 bases separating them. In DNA form, the CDR3 reads TGTGCCAGCAGTTTCCGGGTCCCAGAAGGCTACACCTTC. Amino acid sequence: CASSFRVPEGYTF.

The chain has TRBV12-3 or TRBV12-4 and TRBJ2-5, with D perhaps TRBD1 (7 bases). Trimming took off 1 base at V and 2 bases at J, with 14 bases between the two ends. The CDR3 runs to 16 residues. CDR3: CASSLGQGGRQETQYF. CDR3 nucleotides: TGTGCCAGCAGTTTAGGGCAGGGGGGAAGGCAAGAGACCCAGTACTTC.

This clonotype was detected ten times or more. This chain joins TRBV4-3 and TRBJ1-4, with 10 bases aligning to TRBD1. This CDR3 has 16 amino acids. V dropped 3 bases and J dropped 0; count of bases not matched to a gene: 1. Per germline, CDR1 LGHNA and CDR2 YSLEER. The CDR3 DNA sequence: TGCGCCAGCAGCCACGGACAGGGGGCAACTAATGAAAAACTGTTTTTT. The encoded protein is CASSHGQGATNEKLFF.

The rearrangement uses TRBV10-3 and TRBJ1-5; D is possibly TRBD1 (6 bases). The germline V gene encodes CDR1 ENHRY and CDR2 SYGVKD. V lost 7 bases and J lost 1, with 8 bases in between. CDR3 size: 13 residues. The CDR3 nucleotides read TGTGCCATCACGGGACAAAGCAATCAGCCCCAGCATTTT. Encoded protein: CAITGQSNQPQHF.

This clonotype showed up just a few times. The chain has TRBV7-9 and TRBJ2-7; D may be TRBD2 (5 bases). Germline CDR1 and CDR2: SEHNR and FQNEAQ (reference sequence). CDR3 size: 13 residues. The V and J ends lost 5 bases and 7 bases respectively, with 15 bases between them. CDR3 in amino acids: CASSPRGRGEQYV. In DNA, the CDR3 is TGTGCCAGCAGCCCCCGGGGTCGAGGTGAGCAGTACGTC.

The V call is TRBV2, the J call TRBJ2-7; 8 nucleotides align to TRBD2. CDR1 SNHLY and CDR2 FYNNEI come from the germline V gene. The CDR3 spans 12 residues. Unmatched junction bases numbered 3, after V lost 8 bases and J lost 3 bases. This chain's CDR3 is CASRGTSYEQYV. In nucleotides, the CDR3 is TGTGCCAGCCGGGGGACTAGCTACGAGCAGTACGTC.